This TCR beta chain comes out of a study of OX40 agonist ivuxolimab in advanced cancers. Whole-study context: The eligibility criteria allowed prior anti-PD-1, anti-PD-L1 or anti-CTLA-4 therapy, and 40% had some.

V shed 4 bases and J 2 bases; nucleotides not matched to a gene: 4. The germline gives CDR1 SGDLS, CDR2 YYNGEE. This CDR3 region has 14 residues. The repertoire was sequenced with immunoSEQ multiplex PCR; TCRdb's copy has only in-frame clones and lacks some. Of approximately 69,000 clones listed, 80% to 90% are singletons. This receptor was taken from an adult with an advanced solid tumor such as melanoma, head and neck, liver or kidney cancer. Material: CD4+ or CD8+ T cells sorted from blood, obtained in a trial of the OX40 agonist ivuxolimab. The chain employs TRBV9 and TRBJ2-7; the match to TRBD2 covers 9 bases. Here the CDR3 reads CASSPLAGPYEQYF. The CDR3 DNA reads TGTGCCAGCAGCCCGCTAGCGGGACCCTACGAGCAGTACTTC.